Listed below are T cell receptor beta chains from one sample, sequenced in a study of T cell responses to AZD1222 COVID-19 vaccine. Assay: immunoSEQ multiplex PCR; the TCRdb copy retains only in-frame clones and omits some. The sample lists 130,000 or so clones, 70% to 90% occurring once. The material was peripheral blood, obtained on day 0 of AZD1222 vaccination. These receptors all stem from an adult in good health. Both conserved end residues are part of each CDR3. Fields, in order: V gene, D gene, J gene, clone size, CDR3 DNA, CDR3 protein. D genes are given only for firm matches. Clone size is stated in some rows and not others, as once, few, many or a class when expanded.

>TRBV19|-|TRBJ1-4|-
TGTGCCAGTAGTGGGCCCAGAGCAACTAATGAAAAACTGTTTTTT
CASSGPRATNEKLFF
>TRBV7-8|-|TRBJ1-2|-
TGTGCCAGCAGCTTCAGCCGGGGGGACATCACCCGGACTAACTATGGCTACACCTTC
CASSFSRGDITRTNYGYTF
>TRBV20-1|-|TRBJ1-6|once
TGCAGTGCTAGTCGGGGCGCGGGTTCACCCCTCCACTTT
CSASRGAGSPLHF
>TRBV4-2|TRBD1|TRBJ2-5|-
TGTGCCAGCAGCCAAGTAATAGGGGGACAGTCCAAAGTGGGGACCCAGTACTTC
CASSQVIGGQSKVGTQYF
>TRBV18|-|TRBJ1-6|-
TGTGCCAGCTCACTCCGAGGGATCCCCGATATTTCACCCCTCCACTTT
CASSLRGIPDISPLHF
>TRBV28|-|TRBJ1-2|-
TGTGCCAGCAGTTTAGGCAGGAACTATGGCTACACCTTC
CASSLGRNYGYTF
>TRBV6-6|-|TRBJ2-5|-
TGTGCCAGCAGTTCACAAGAGACCCAGTACTTC
CASSSQETQYF
>TRBV18|-|TRBJ1-2|-
TGTGCCAGCTCACCCTCGGACGGGGCGCGTGGCTACACCTTC
CASSPSDGARGYTF
>TRBV9|TRBD1|TRBJ2-3|-
TGTGCCAGCAGCGTAGTCGGGACAGGGGCCACAGATACGCAGTATTTT
CASSVVGTGATDTQYF
>TRBV3-1/TRBV3-2|TRBD1|TRBJ1-6|-
TGTGCCAGCAGCCAAAGAGGGGACAGGTCACCCCTCCACTTT
CASSQRGDRSPLHF
>TRBV9|-|TRBJ1-2|-
TGTGCCAGCAGCCCCAGAGGTCCGGGCGGGGATGGCTACACCTTC
CASSPRGPGGDGYTF
>TRBV5-4|TRBD1|TRBJ1-2|-
TGTGCCAGCAGCTTGGCCGACAGGGAACGAGGCTACACCTTC
CASSLADRERGYTF
>TRBV7-9|TRBD2|TRBJ2-3|-
TGTGCCAGCAGCCTACCGCGCCGACCGGGACTAGTTGAAAATACGCAGTATTTT
CASSLPRRPGLVENTQYF
>TRBV19|-|TRBJ2-1|-
TGTGCCAGTAGTATTCAGGACATCTCCTACAATGAGCAGTTCTTC
CASSIQDISYNEQFF
>TRBV3-1/TRBV3-2|-|TRBJ1-3|-
TGTGCCAGCAGCCAAGGTGAGGGAAACACCATATATTTT
CASSQGEGNTIYF
>TRBV7-9|-|TRBJ2-1|few
TGTGCCAGCAGCTCACTGTACAATGAGCAGTTCTTC
CASSSLYNEQFF
>TRBV3-1/TRBV3-2|TRBD1|TRBJ2-1|-
TGTGCCAGCAGCTTCGACAGGGGCGCCTACAATGAGCAGTTCTTC
CASSFDRGAYNEQFF
>TRBV29-1|-|TRBJ1-2|-
TGCAGCGTTGCGGGGCCCGATGGCTACACCTTC
CSVAGPDGYTF
>TRBV6-5|-|TRBJ1-2|-
TGTGCCAGCAGACCCAGGGCCCTCTATGGCTACACCTTC
CASRPRALYGYTF
>TRBV30|TRBD1|TRBJ2-5|-
TGTGCCTGGAGCTCAGGACAGGGCAGAGGAGAGACCCAGTACTTC
CAWSSGQGRGETQYF
>TRBV2|TRBD2|TRBJ2-2|once
TGTGCCAGCAGTAGGGGGACTAGCGGGACTATCGGGGAGCTGTTTTTT
CASSRGTSGTIGELFF
>TRBV7-9|-|TRBJ2-1|many
TGTGCCAGCAGCTTATTGCCCGAGGGAGGATCCGAGCAGTTCTTC
CASSLLPEGGSEQFF
>TRBV9|TRBD2|TRBJ2-1|-
TGTGCCAGCAGCGTAGGCCAGCGGGGCTACAATGAGCAGTTCTTC
CASSVGQRGYNEQFF
>TRBV7-8|-|TRBJ1-6|-
TGTGCCAGCACTCTAGGGGAACAGGGAGGTAGTTCACCCCTCCACTTT
CASTLGEQGGSSPLHF
>TRBV28|TRBD1|TRBJ1-2|-
TGTGCCAGCAGTTTAGTTGGGACAGGCTATGGCTACACCTTC
CASSLVGTGYGYTF
>TRBV9|TRBD2|TRBJ2-3|-
TGTGCCAGCAGCCCCACGGGGGGTCCCGCAGATACGCAGTATTTT
CASSPTGGPADTQYF
>TRBV3-1/TRBV3-2|-|TRBJ1-1|once
TGTGCCAGCAGCCAAGTACACGGAAGCACTGAAGCTTTCTTT
CASSQVHGSTEAFF
>TRBV4-3|-|TRBJ2-1|-
TGCGCCAGCAGCCGAGTACCGGGACCTTCCTACAATGAGCAGTTCTTC
CASSRVPGPSYNEQFF
>TRBV19|-|TRBJ1-4|-
TGTGCCAGTACTCCCCGAGGGATCCCTAATGAAAAACTGTTTTTT
CASTPRGIPNEKLFF
>TRBV4-3|-|TRBJ1-6|-
TGCGCCAGCAGCCAAGATACGGGACGTGTCTCACCCCTCCACTTT
CASSQDTGRVSPLHF
>TRBV4-2|-|TRBJ1-2|-
TGTGCCAGCAGCCAAGGGGCAGGAGGAGATGGCTACACCTTC
CASSQGAGGDGYTF
>TRBV7-9|-|TRBJ2-6|-
TGTGCCAGCAGCTTAGGCTCCGGGGCCAACGTCCTGACTTTC
CASSLGSGANVLTF
>TRBV19|-|TRBJ1-5|-
TGTGCCAGTAGTATTGGCGGTTTCGGCAATCAGCCCCAGCATTTT
CASSIGGFGNQPQHF
>TRBV2|-|TRBJ1-5|-
TGTGCCAGCAGTGTCTCGACACTTAACCCAGTGGGCAATCAGCCCCAGCATTTT
CASSVSTLNPVGNQPQHF
>TRBV19|-|TRBJ1-3|-
TGTGCCACGGGGGGGATCCCCCCTGGAAACACCATATATTTT
CATGGIPPGNTIYF
>TRBV3-1/TRBV3-2|-|TRBJ1-2|-
TGTGCCAGCAGCCAAGATCCCTTGGCAGTGAACTATGGCTACACCTTC
CASSQDPLAVNYGYTF
>TRBV11-1|-|TRBJ1-1|-
TGTGCCAGCAGCTTAGCGATTGGGCAGAACACTGAAGCTTTCTTT
CASSLAIGQNTEAFF
>TRBV12-3/TRBV12-4|-|TRBJ1-3|few
TGTGGGTCTGGACCTGGTGCTGGAAACACCATATATTTT
CGSGPGAGNTIYF
>TRBV5-4|-|TRBJ2-5|-
TGTGCCAGCAGCTTGTTTGGTGACAGCCAAGAGACCCAGTACTTC
CASSLFGDSQETQYF
>TRBV19|-|TRBJ1-2|-
TGTGCCAGTAGTATTTCGACAGCTAACTATGGCTACACCTTC
CASSISTANYGYTF
>TRBV5-1|-|TRBJ2-3|once
TGCGCCAGCAGCTTGGAGGGACGGCGCACAGATACGCAGTATTTT
CASSLEGRRTDTQYF
>TRBV18|-|TRBJ1-2|-
TGTGCCAGCTCACCCCCGGGGGCGTATGGCTACACCTTC
CASSPPGAYGYTF
>TRBV7-2|-|TRBJ2-7|-
TGTGCCAGCAGCCTTCACCCGCAGGGGGGCAACGAGCAGTACTTC
CASSLHPQGGNEQYF
>TRBV29-1|TRBD2|TRBJ2-2|-
TGCAGCGTTGAAGGGCTAGCGGGGACCACCGGGGAGCTGTTTTTT
CSVEGLAGTTGELFF
>TRBV7-9|-|TRBJ1-1|-
TGTGCCAGCAGCCTCCATAAGCTTAGACGGGACACTGAAGCTTTCTTT
CASSLHKLRRDTEAFF
>TRBV6-1|-|TRBJ1-2|-
TGTGCCAGCAGTGAATTCACGGACTATGGCTACACCTTC
CASSEFTDYGYTF
>TRBV9|-|TRBJ1-6|-
TGTGCCAGCAGCAACCTCTGGAGGGTACAGTACGGGAATTCACCCCTCCACTTT
CASSNLWRVQYGNSPLHF
>TRBV4-1|-|TRBJ2-2|-
TGCGCCAGCAGCCAAGTGGGCAGGGGAAATTTTCTTGGGGACACCGGGGAGCTGTTTTTT
CASSQVGRGNFLGDTGELFF
>TRBV14|-|TRBJ2-5|once
TGTGCCAGCAGCCAAGATGAAGGGTACCGCCAAGAGACCCAGTACTTC
CASSQDEGYRQETQYF
>TRBV7-9|TRBD2|TRBJ2-5|-
TGTGCCAGCAGCCCCGGACTAGCGGGGGGACAAGAGACCCAGTACTTC
CASSPGLAGGQETQYF